This T cell receptor beta chain was captured by sequencing in a study of Graves' ophthalmopathy and Graves' hyperthyroidism. Findings and caveats of the study: Ophthalmopathy and stable hyperthyroidism were discriminated by a 13-signature model, with about 90% sensitivity and approximately 81% specificity.

Hyperthyroidism patients had new diagnoses, durations under 2 months, and ages of 18 to 65. This clonotype occurred many times. Its target is not known. The sequenced template was RNA, covering the TCR beta CDR3 region. HTBI primers served in a first-round RT-PCR, which a second-round multiplex PCR followed. Via MiXCR, TCRdb re-called the multiplex PCR reads, giving one row per CDR3 protein. The sample holds roughly 380,000 distinct CDR3 sequences, over 15% seen once. Source material: peripheral blood. The receptor comes from a woman between 18 and 29 years old with stable Graves' hyperthyroidism.

CDR3 region: CASSWGHGYTF. The CDR3 coding sequence is TGTGCCAGCAGTTGGGGGCATGGCTACACCTTC. The chain employs TRBV5-8 and TRBJ1-2; D is possibly TRBD1 (6 bases). With 5 bases removed from V and 6 bases from J, the gap between germline ends came to 8 bases. The CDR3 sequence is 11 residues long. Germline CDR1 is SGHTS and CDR2 is YDEGEE.